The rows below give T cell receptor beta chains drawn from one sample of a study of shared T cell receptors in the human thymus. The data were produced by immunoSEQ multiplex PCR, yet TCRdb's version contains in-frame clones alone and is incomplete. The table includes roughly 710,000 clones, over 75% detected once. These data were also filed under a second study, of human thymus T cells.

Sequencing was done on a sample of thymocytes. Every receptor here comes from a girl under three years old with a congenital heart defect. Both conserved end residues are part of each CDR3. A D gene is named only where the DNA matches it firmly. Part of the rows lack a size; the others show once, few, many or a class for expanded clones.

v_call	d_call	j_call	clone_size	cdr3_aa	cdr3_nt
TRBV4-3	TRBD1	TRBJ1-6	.	CASSLKRRGLGNSPLHF	TGCGCCAGCAGCCTAAAGAGGAGGGGGCTGGGGAATTCACCCCTCCACTTT
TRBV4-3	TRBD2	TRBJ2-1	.	CASSHGWTSGGPYNEQFF	TGCGCCAGCAGCCATGGTTGGACTAGCGGGGGGCCTTACAATGAGCAGTTCTTC
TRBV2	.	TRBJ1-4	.	CASRARPSTHREKLFF	TGTGCCAGCAGGGCAAGACCTTCGACCCACAGAGAAAAACTGTTTTTT
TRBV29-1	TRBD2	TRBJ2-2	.	CSARLAGGRFTGELFF	TGCAGCGCCAGACTAGCGGGGGGGCGTTTCACCGGGGAGCTGTTTTTT
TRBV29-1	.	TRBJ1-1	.	CSVLKGRGLGNTEAFF	TGCAGCGTTTTGAAGGGTCGGGGATTAGGGAACACTGAAGCTTTCTTT
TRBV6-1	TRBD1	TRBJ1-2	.	CASSAGGNYTF	TGTGCCAGCAGTGCAGGGGGCAACTACACCTTC
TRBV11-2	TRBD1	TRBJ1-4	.	CASSFLSDRGNEKLFF	TGTGCCAGCAGCTTCCTTTCTGACAGGGGGAATGAAAAACTGTTTTTT
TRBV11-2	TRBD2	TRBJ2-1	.	CASPGTSGNNEQFF	TGTGCCAGCCCCGGGACTAGCGGAAACAATGAGCAGTTCTTC
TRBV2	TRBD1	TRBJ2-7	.	CASSEVIRTGNYEQYF	TGTGCCAGCAGTGAAGTTATCCGGACAGGGAATTACGAGCAGTACTTC
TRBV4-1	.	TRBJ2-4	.	CASSDLDNLAKNIQYF	TGCGCCAGCAGCGACCTGGACAACTTAGCCAAAAACATTCAGTACTTC
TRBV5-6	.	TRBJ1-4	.	CASSSGRAGRGPNEKLFF	TGTGCCAGCAGCTCCGGAAGGGCGGGACGGGGTCCCAATGAAAAACTGTTTTTT
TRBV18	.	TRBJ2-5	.	CASSPPSCPGGLETQYF	TGTGCCAGCTCACCACCTTCATGTCCCGGGGGGCTCGAGACCCAGTACTTC
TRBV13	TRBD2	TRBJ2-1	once	CASSGGAEYNEQFF	TGTGCCAGTAGCGGGGGGGCCGAGTACAATGAGCAGTTCTTC
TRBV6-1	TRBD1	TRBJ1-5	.	CASRPTGEEDQPQHF	TGTGCCAGCAGACCGACAGGGGAAGAGGATCAGCCCCAGCATTTT
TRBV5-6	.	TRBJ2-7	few	CASSLTGYEQYF	TGTGCCAGCAGCTTGACAGGCTACGAGCAGTACTTC
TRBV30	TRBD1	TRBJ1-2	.	CAWSVQDRFYGYTF	TGTGCCTGGAGTGTACAGGACAGGTTTTATGGCTACACCTTC
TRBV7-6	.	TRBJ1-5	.	CASSLPPGFNQPQHF	TGTGCCAGCAGCTTACCGCCAGGTTTTAATCAGCCCCAGCATTTT
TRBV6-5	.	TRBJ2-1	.	CASSYSLDSYNEQFF	TGTGCCAGCAGTTACTCACTCGACTCCTACAATGAGCAGTTCTTC
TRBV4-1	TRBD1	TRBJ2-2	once	CASSKRGTGGNTGELFF	TGCGCCAGCAGCAAACGGGGCACAGGGGGCAACACCGGGGAGCTGTTTTTT
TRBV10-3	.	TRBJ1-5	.	CAISELGVRGNQPQHF	TGTGCCATCAGTGAGTTGGGTGTTCGGGGCAATCAGCCCCAGCATTTT
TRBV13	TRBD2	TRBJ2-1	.	CASSVGTSGGPEEQFF	TGTGCCAGCAGCGTCGGGACTAGCGGGGGGCCAGAGGAGCAGTTCTTC
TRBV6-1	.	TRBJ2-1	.	CASSDTGNEQFF	TGTGCCAGCAGTGACACAGGAAATGAGCAGTTCTTC
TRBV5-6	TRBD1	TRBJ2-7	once	CASYTGTGGSYEQYF	TGTGCCAGCTACACCGGGACAGGGGGCTCCTACGAGCAGTACTTC
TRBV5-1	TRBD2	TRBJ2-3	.	CASSQAGDPSTDTQYF	TGCGCCAGCAGCCAAGCGGGGGACCCTAGCACAGATACGCAGTATTTT
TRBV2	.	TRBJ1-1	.	CASSERRYTSRVVMCTEAFF	TGTGCCAGCAGTGAGAGGAGGTATACGAGTCGGGTCGTGATGTGCACTGAAGCTTTCTTT
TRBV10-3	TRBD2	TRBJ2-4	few	CAISGLAGTIQYF	TGTGCCATCAGTGGACTAGCGGGGACCATTCAGTACTTC
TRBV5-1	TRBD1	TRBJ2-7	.	CASSPEGQGAYEQYF	TGCGCCAGCAGCCCCGAAGGACAGGGGGCGTACGAGCAGTACTTC
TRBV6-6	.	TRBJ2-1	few	CASRTHRDTEGFF	TGTGCCAGCAGAACCCACCGGGACACTGAGGGGTTCTTC
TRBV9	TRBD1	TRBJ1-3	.	CASSDRGGNTIYF	TGTGCCAGCAGTGACAGGGGTGGAAACACCATATATTTT
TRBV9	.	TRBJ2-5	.	CASSVEQFQETQYF	TGTGCCAGCAGCGTAGAACAGTTCCAAGAGACCCAGTACTTC
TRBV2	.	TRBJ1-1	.	CASGFVGGTEAFF	TGTGCCAGCGGTTTCGTGGGGGGAACTGAAGCTTTCTTT
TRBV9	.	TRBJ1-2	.	CASSRGGVYYGYTF	TGTGCCAGCAGCAGGGGGGGAGTGTACTATGGCTACACCTTC
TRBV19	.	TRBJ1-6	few	CASSPPQADSPLHF	TGTGCCAGTAGCCCCCCACAGGCGGATTCACCCCTCCACTTT
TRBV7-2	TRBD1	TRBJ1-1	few	CASSLTPGQGMNTEAFF	TGTGCCAGCAGCTTAACCCCGGGACAGGGGATGAATACTGAAGCTTTCTTT
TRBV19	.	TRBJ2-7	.	CASSMESGGILGEQYF	TGTGCCAGTAGTATGGAGTCGGGGGGCATCTTGGGCGAGCAGTACTTC
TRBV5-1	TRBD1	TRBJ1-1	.	CASSLTGGAWTEAFF	TGCGCCAGCAGCTTGACAGGGGGCGCGTGGACTGAAGCTTTCTTT
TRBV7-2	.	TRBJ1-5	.	CASSLRVSNQPQHF	TGTGCCAGCAGCTTACGAGTTAGCAATCAGCCCCAGCATTTT
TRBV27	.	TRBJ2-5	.	CASSSSFLAYQETQYF	TGTGCCAGCAGTTCCTCTTTCCTAGCGTACCAAGAGACCCAGTACTTC
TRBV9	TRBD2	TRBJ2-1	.	CASSVDGTRNEQFF	TGTGCCAGCAGCGTAGACGGGACTAGAAATGAGCAGTTCTTC
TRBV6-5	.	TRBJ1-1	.	CASSFTAGAKDTEAFF	TGTGCCAGCAGTTTCACCGCAGGGGCGAAGGACACTGAAGCTTTCTTT
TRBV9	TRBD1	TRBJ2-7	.	CASSVGETGGEQYF	TGTGCCAGCAGCGTAGGGGAGACAGGGGGGGAGCAGTACTTC
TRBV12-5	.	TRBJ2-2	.	CASGPSGGELFF	TGTGCTAGTGGCCCCTCGGGGGGGGAGCTGTTTTTT
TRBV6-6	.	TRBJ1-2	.	CASREGLNYGYTF	TGTGCCAGCAGAGAGGGACTGAACTATGGCTACACCTTC
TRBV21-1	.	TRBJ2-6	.	CASSGEGVTGANVLTF	TGTGCCAGCAGCGGAGAAGGGGTAACTGGGGCCAACGTCCTGACTTTC
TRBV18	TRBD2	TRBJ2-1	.	CASSPRPAGLAGNSYNEQFF	TGTGCCAGCTCACCACGGCCCGCGGGACTAGCGGGGAACTCCTACAATGAGCAGTTCTTC
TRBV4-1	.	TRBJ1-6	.	CASSQTGYNNNSPLHF	TGCGCCAGCAGCCAAACAGGGTATAATAATAATTCACCCCTCCACTTT
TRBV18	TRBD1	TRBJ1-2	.	CASSPPTGTGALGYTF	TGTGCCAGCTCACCACCGACCGGGACAGGGGCCTTAGGCTACACCTTC